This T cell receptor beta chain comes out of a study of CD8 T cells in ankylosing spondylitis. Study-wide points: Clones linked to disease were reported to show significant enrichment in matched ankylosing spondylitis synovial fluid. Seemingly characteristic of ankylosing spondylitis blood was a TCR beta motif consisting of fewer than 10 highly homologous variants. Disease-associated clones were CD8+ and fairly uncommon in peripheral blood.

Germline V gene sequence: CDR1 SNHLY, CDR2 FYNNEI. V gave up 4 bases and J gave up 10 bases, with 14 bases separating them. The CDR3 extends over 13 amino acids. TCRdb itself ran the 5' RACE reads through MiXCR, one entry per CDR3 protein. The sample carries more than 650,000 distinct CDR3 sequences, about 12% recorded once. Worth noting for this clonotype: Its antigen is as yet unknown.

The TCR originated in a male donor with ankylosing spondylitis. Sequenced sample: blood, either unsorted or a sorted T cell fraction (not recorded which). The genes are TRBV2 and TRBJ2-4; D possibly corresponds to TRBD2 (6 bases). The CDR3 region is CASSGDSNLIQYF. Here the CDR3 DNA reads TGTGCCAGCAGTGGGGACTCTAACCTTATTCAGTACTTC.